Included here is one T cell receptor (beta chain) sequence, with context. Many counts were recorded for this clonotype. What this receptor recognizes is not known. Within one base of it there is no much larger clone, and no base qualities were kept. V and J are truncated by 3 bases and 7 bases respectively, leaving an intervening sequence of 12 bases. Taken from cysteine to phenylalanine, the CDR3 has 13 residues. The sequence is cut down to CDR3 DNA, 39 bases in frame from base 1. From a lookup of the germline V gene (reference sequence), CDR1 and CDR2 are LGHDT and YNNKEL. This entry is derived from a study of spatial heterogeneity in lung cancer (dated by TCRdb to between 2018 and 2021). For the wider study: Donors were approximately 72 patients with early-stage, untreated non-small cell lung cancer from the lung TRACERx cohort. TCR alpha and beta repertoires were quantitatively compared across multiple tumor regions, matched nontumor lung and blood in non-small cell lung cancer. TCR repertoire features were related to nonsynonymous mutation counts determined by whole-exome sequencing of tumor tissue. Beta-chain transcripts were consistently detected in greater numbers than alpha-chain transcripts, which likely reflected higher beta-chain transcript abundance. Follow-up PBMC samples were sequenced whenever available, with the median time to follow-up being two to three years after resection. In the raw uncorrected reads, each unique combination of TCR and UMI appeared more than ten times on average. Both alpha and beta chains were TCR-sequenced in roughly 200 tumor regions, fewer than 80 matched nontumor lung samples and some 50 PBMC samples obtained at surgery.

Library construction relied on 5' RACE. The data were produced on a NextSeq 500. The TCR library protocol attached a unique molecular identifier to each TCR cDNA molecule to allow correction of PCR and sequencing errors. The original pipeline was this. TCR identification, UMI-based error correction and CDR3 extraction were all carried out with Decombinator tools. Expanded TCRs were defined as those above a frequency of 2 per 1,000, corresponding to the top 1% of the tumor frequency distribution. Rényi diversity was computed with the R vegan package after subsampling each repertoire 100 times to 5,000 TCRs. CDR3 similarity networks were built from amino acid triplet string-kernel similarity, with CDR3s being connected when pairwise similarity was above 0.82. TCRdb applied fastp at Q25 and MiXCR to the public reads, then kept only in-frame beta chains. Rows are unified per CDR3 protein, each entry keeping the most common DNA and genes. The V and J calls were not made by the authors but by TCRdb's processing. The sample records tens of thousands of distinct CDR3 sequences, over 9.5% of which are singletons. The ten largest make up about 30% of the sample.

The time point label corresponds to: blood at routine non-recurrence follow-up after resection. Whole RNA extracted from tumor and nontumor lung tissue, or from cryopreserved PBMC samples, was used for TCR sequencing without cell sorting. A patient was chosen for TCR sequencing only when enough RNA was available from at least two tumor regions. General study outcomes and caveats: Additional single-cell paired TCR alpha and beta sequencing was considered necessary to confirm, at a functional level, the hypothesis that regional TCRs recognize regional mutations. Only 14 to 15 patients were included in comparisons of baseline and follow-up blood repertoires. Ubiquitous expanded tumor TCRs showed up in blood more often at tumor resection than at routine follow-up.

Sequenced material: PBMCs, taken at follow-up. This TCR derives from a female donor with early-stage non-small cell lung cancer. This chain is built from TRBV3-1 and TRBJ1-1; TRBD1 is perhaps the D gene, given 5 matching bases. In nucleotide form, the sequence is TGTGCCAGCAGCCACCACAGTGGGGGTGAAGCTTTCTTT. It is translated as CASSHHSGGEAFF.